The next 27 T cell receptor beta chains were all read from a single sample in a study of beta chain features in type 1 diabetes. Notes on the study in general: A moderate, significant TCRB CDR3 shortening appeared in type 1 diabetes across four CD4+ subsets.

These receptors have no known antigen. Investigators reverse transcribed all isolated RNA, so they sequenced expressed TCRB transcripts. Data came from immunoSEQ multiplex PCR; TCRdb stores just in-frame clones and leaves some out. In the table there are around 710,000 clones, 9.5% to 15% of which are singletons. The sample comprised naive CD4+ T cells from blood. These receptors all come from a man aged 25-40 years with type 1 diabetes.

V and J are TRBV25-1 and TRBJ2-3; D unclear. Trimming took off 6 bases at V and 0 bases at J, with 7 bases between the two ends. CDR1 MGHDK and CDR2 SYGVNS come from the germline V gene. This CDR3 is 13 amino acids long. The CDR3 loop reads CASRRISTDTQYF. CDR3 sequence (DNA): TGTGCCAGCAGGAGAATTAGCACAGATACGCAGTATTTT.

The chain joins TRBV4-3 to TRBJ1-1; unclear D gene. The V end lost 4 bases, the J end lost 0 bases, and 6 bases lay between the germline ends. Germline values: CDR1 LGHNA, CDR2 YSLEER. The CDR3 has 13 residues. The CDR3 is CASSPVLNTEAFF. In DNA form, the CDR3 reads TGCGCCAGCAGCCCAGTACTGAACACTGAAGCTTTCTTT.

The chain employs TRBV5-4 and TRBJ2-5; the D gene is possibly TRBD2 (6 bases). Germline V gives CDR1 SGHNT, CDR2 YYREEE (reference sequence). The V end lost 1 base, the J end lost 7 bases, and 14 bases lay between the germline ends. The CDR3 has 14 amino acids. The CDR3 nucleotides are TGTGCCAGCAGCTTGCCTGGGACTTCGGGGACCCAGTACTTC. It yields the protein CASSLPGTSGTQYF.

With respect to this clone: The sample contains more than one DNA sequence encoding this CDR3. The chain recombines TRBV7-2 with TRBJ2-1; no definite D call. CDR1 is SGHTA and CDR2 is FQGNSA in the germline V gene. The CDR3 runs 11 residues. The V gene lost 5 bases and the J gene lost 6 bases, with 5 bases spanning the gap. CDR3 in DNA: TGTGCCAGCAGCCTAGGCAATGAGCAGTTCTTC. It is translated as CASSLGNEQFF.

A few counts support this clone. This rearrangement joins TRBV5-4 to TRBJ1-1; 8 nucleotides agree with TRBD1. This CDR3 is built from 13 residues. V lost 5 bases, J lost 6 bases, and 6 bases stayed unmatched. Per germline, CDR1 SGHNT and CDR2 YYREEE (reference sequence). In DNA form, the CDR3 reads TGTGCCAGCAGGGACAGGGAAACCGCTGAAGCTTTCTTT. Amino acid sequence: CASRDRETAEAFF.

The chain uses TRBV9 and TRBJ1-1; TRBD1 is a possible D gene (6 bases). Trimming stripped 0 bases from V and 1 base from J, with 13 bases between. The germline CDR1 and CDR2 sequences are SGDLS and YYNGEE. The CDR3 sequence is 16 residues long. This CDR3 reads CASSVGLGHPNTEAFF. In nucleotides, the CDR3 is TGTGCCAGCAGCGTAGGACTGGGACATCCGAACACTGAAGCTTTCTTT.

In its sample, this clone was seen a few times. The chain employs TRBV7-9 and TRBJ2-6, with D perhaps being TRBD1 or TRBD2 (5 bases each). The CDR3 spans 16 residues. V lost 8 bases to trimming and J lost 0 bases, with 14 bases between them. Germline CDR1 SEHNR, CDR2 FQNEAQ (reference sequence). DNA of the CDR3: TGTGCCAGCGGTTCCGGGGCCTACTCTGGGGCCAACGTCCTGACTTTC. It specifies CASGSGAYSGANVLTF.

This clone was picked up a small number of times. The chain joins TRBV9 to TRBJ2-6; D call uncertain. Germline lookup yields CDR1 SGDLS and CDR2 YYNGEE. The CDR3 is 18 amino acids. V shed 1 base and J shed 0 bases, with 14 bases lying between them. The CDR3 DNA reads as TGTGCCAGCAGCGTATTCTGGCAGGTTGACTCTGGGGCCAACGTCCTGACTTTC. This translates into CASSVFWQVDSGANVLTF.

This clone has only a few counts. The chain recombines TRBV6-1 with TRBJ1-5, with 7 positions matching TRBD1. Germline CDR1 MNHNS, CDR2 SASEGT. CDR3 length: 14 amino acids. Losses at the gene ends were 7 bases for V and 6 bases for J; bases not matched to a gene: 9. The CDR3 is CASTTLTGSQPQHF. The CDR3, as DNA: TGTGCCAGCACCACCTTGACAGGGAGTCAGCCCCAGCATTTT.

This clone was found a few times. This chain uses TRBV5-4 with TRBJ2-1; TRBD2 agrees at 9 bases. Per the germline V gene, CDR1 is SGHNT and CDR2 is YYREEE (reference sequence). The CDR3 extends over 14 amino acids. Trimming took 4 bases from V and 6 from J; bases not matched to a gene: 5. The DNA of the CDR3 is TGTGCCAGCAGCACAGCGGGGGGCAGCAATGAGCAGTTCTTC. Translated: CASSTAGGSNEQFF.

The table lists this clone with a few counts. V gene TRBV27 combines with J gene TRBJ1-6; D is unresolved. The CDR3 length is 13 residues. Trimming cost V 6 bases and J 10 bases, with 13 bases left between them. Germline CDR1 and CDR2: MNHEY and SMNVEV (reference sequence). The CDR3 loop is CASSLLVGSPLHF. The CDR3 nucleotides are TGTGCCAGCAGCCTGTTAGTTGGGTCACCCCTCCACTTT.

A few counts support this clone. The chain uses TRBV28 and TRBJ2-3; no clear D gene. Germline V CDR1 and CDR2: MDHEN, SYDVKM. The CDR3 length is 11 residues. V was cut by 6 bases and J by 4 bases, with 5 bases left in between. The CDR3 sequence: CASRLSDTQYF. In DNA form, the CDR3 reads TGTGCCAGCAGATTGTCAGATACGCAGTATTTT.

A few counts support this clone. The J gene is TRBJ2-6, the V gene TRBV14, with a possible D match to TRBD1 (7 bases). This CDR3 has 15 residues. The V gene lost 6 bases and the J gene lost 2 bases, with 11 bases spanning the gap. CDR1 and CDR2 from the germline V gene are SGHDN and FVKESK. DNA of the CDR3: TGTGCCAGCAGAGCCAGGGGGGCTGGGGCCAACGTCCTGACTTTC. This translates into CASRARGAGANVLTF.

The chain joins TRBV19 to TRBJ1-1; weak D call: TRBD1 (6 bases). CDR1 and CDR2 from the germline V gene are LNHDA and SQIVND (reference sequence). CDR3 length: 14 amino acids. The V and J ends lost 6 bases and 0 bases respectively, with 11 bases between them. CDR3: CASRLTGMNTEAFF. The CDR3 coding sequence is TGTGCCAGTAGGTTGACAGGCATGAACACTGAAGCTTTCTTT.

The V gene is TRBV4-3, the J gene TRBJ2-2, with 8 bases aligning to TRBD1. Germline loops: CDR1 LGHNA, CDR2 YSLEER. V trimming: 0 bases; J trimming: 2 bases; junction bases outside the gene matches: 2. This CDR3 comprises 16 residues. The CDR3 region has the DNA TGCGCCAGCAGCCAAGAGGACAGGGCTAACACCGGGGAGCTGTTTTTT. It encodes CASSQEDRANTGELFF.

This clone was picked up a small number of times. The same CDR3 also results from other DNA sequences found in this sample. V gene TRBV9 combines with J gene TRBJ2-1; tentatively, D is TRBD1 (6 bases). This CDR3 is 14 amino acids long. Germline V gene lookup returns CDR1 SGDLS and CDR2 YYNGEE. Trimming took 0 bases from V and 2 from J, leaving 6 bases between them. CDR3 residues: CASSVGTAYNEQFF. The CDR3 bases are TGTGCCAGCAGCGTAGGGACAGCCTACAATGAGCAGTTCTTC.

The rearrangement links TRBV28 to TRBJ1-1; D is undetermined. V gave up 3 bases and J gave up 2 bases, with 4 bases separating them. The CDR3 is made up of 12 amino acids. The V gene's germline CDR1 is MDHEN and CDR2 SYDVKM. The CDR3 coding sequence is TGTGCCAGCAGTTTGAGAAACACTGAAGCTTTCTTT. This sequence encodes CASSLRNTEAFF.

The chain couples TRBV7-9 to TRBJ1-2; D possibly corresponds to TRBD1 (6 bases). The CDR3 runs to 14 residues. Germline loops: CDR1 SEHNR, CDR2 FQNEAQ (reference sequence). V lost 1 base to trimming and J lost 4 bases, with 10 bases between them. In DNA form, the CDR3 reads TGTGCCAGCAGCTTAGGGGGGCCTTCCTATGGCTACACCTTC. It encodes CASSLGGPSYGYTF.

The V gene is TRBV7-9, the J gene TRBJ2-5; either TRBD1 or TRBD2 may supply D (5 bases each). The germline CDR1 and CDR2 sequences are SEHNR and FQNEAQ (reference sequence). This CDR3 region has 14 residues. The V end was cut by 2 bases, the J end by 2 bases, with 9 bases between. CDR3 region: CASSLLEGQETQYF. The CDR3 coding sequence is TGTGCCAGCAGCTTACTAGAGGGGCAAGAGACCCAGTACTTC. Based on the CDR3 plus reference TRBV7-9 and TRBJ2-5, the full variable domain is DTGVSQNPRHKITKRGQNVTFRCDPISEHNRLYWYRQTLGQGPEFLTYFQNEAQLEKSRLLSDRFSAERPKGSFSTLEIQRTEQGDSAMYLCASSLLEGQETQYFGPGTRLLVL.

This clone has more than one count but fewer than ten. The chain is built from TRBV14 and TRBJ1-1; D might be TRBD1 (6 bases). CDR3 length: 14 residues. Germline V lookup: CDR1 SGHDN, CDR2 FVKESK. The V and J ends lost 3 bases and 3 bases respectively, with 11 bases between them. In nucleotides, the CDR3 is TGTGCCAGCAGCCAGGGGGCCTGGGACACTGAAGCTTTCTTT. The encoded protein is CASSQGAWDTEAFF.

V is TRBV29-1 and J is TRBJ2-2, with TRBD1 matching over 10 bases. Germline CDR1 SQVTM, CDR2 ANQGSEA. V lost 7 bases, J lost 3 bases, and 5 bases stayed unmatched. CDR3 size: 14 residues. This CDR3 is CSADRGQDTGELFF. The CDR3 region has the DNA TGCAGCGCCGACAGGGGGCAGGACACCGGGGAGCTGTTTTTT.

The chain carries TRBV25-1 and TRBJ2-7; 7 nucleotides agree with TRBD1. The CDR3 contains 15 residues. Germline-derived CDR1 and CDR2 are MGHDK and SYGVNS. V lost 8 bases and J lost 0; bases outside the gene matches: 10. CDR3 sequence reads: CASAFGTDPSYEQYF. CDR3 coding DNA: TGTGCCAGCGCGTTCGGGACAGACCCCTCCTACGAGCAGTACTTC.

This clone appeared a few times. The chain's CDR3 is CASSLIIGSNQPQHF. The CDR3 bases are TGTGCCAGCAGCTTAATAATTGGTAGCAATCAGCCCCAGCATTTT. V gene TRBV7-8 combines with J gene TRBJ1-5; D uncertain. V lost 2 bases and J 0 bases, leaving 8 bases between the germline ends. This CDR3 has 15 residues. The germline CDR1 and CDR2 sequences are SGHVS and FQNEAQ.

The chain recombines TRBV18 with TRBJ1-2; 8 nucleotides match TRBD1. CDR1 KGHSH and CDR2 LQKENI come from the germline V gene. The length of the CDR3 is 14 residues. With 6 bases clipped from V and 2 bases from J, the junction kept 5 bases outside the gene matches. Written as DNA, the CDR3 is TGTGCCAGCTCGGCGGGACAGGACAACTATGGCTACACCTTC. Amino acids: CASSAGQDNYGYTF.

The chain joins TRBV28 to TRBJ2-1, with TRBD2 matching 7 bases. This CDR3 comprises 11 residues. CDR1 is MDHEN and CDR2 is SYDVKM in the germline V gene. V gave up 8 bases and J gave up 11 bases; unmatched junction bases: 6. CDR3 bases: TGTGCCAGCCCATCGGGGGGACAGCAGTTCTTC. It yields the protein CASPSGGQQFF.

The chain has TRBV7-9 and TRBJ1-4, with a weak D call TRBD1 (5 bases). CDR1 is SEHNR, CDR2 FQNEAQ, per germline (reference sequence). This CDR3 region has 15 residues. Trimming left V 5 bases short and J 8 bases short, with 18 bases between. The CDR3 DNA is TGTGCCAGCAGCCAGGCTGGGGCGATCCGGGAAAAACTGTTTTTT. The encoded protein is CASSQAGAIREKLFF.

The chain employs TRBV7-2 and TRBJ2-5; maybe TRBD2 (6 bases). The CDR3 runs to 15 residues. Trimming cost V 1 base and J 9 bases, with 18 bases left between them. Per the germline V gene, CDR1 is SGHTA and CDR2 is FQGNSA. The CDR3 nucleotides are TGTGCCAGCAGCTTAGGGGGCACGGGCGGGGAGCCCCAGTACTTC. It translates to CASSLGGTGGEPQYF. The complete variable domain, with remaining parts taken from reference TRBV7-2 and TRBJ2-5, reads GAGVSQSPSNKVTEKGKDVELRCDPISGHTALYWYRQSLGQGLEFLIYFQGNSAPDKSGLPSDRFSAERTGGSVSTLTIQRTQQEDSAVYLCASSLGGTGGEPQYFGPGTRLLVL.